This TCR beta chain originates from a study of cytomegalovirus exposure and HLA in healthy donors. General study results and limits: Rare TCR sequences predominated, though certain public TCRs were found in many donors. Highly shared sequence variants in one cluster were likely a sequencing artifact. Later, TCR association rates were found to vary by HLA locus, highest for DRB1 and lowest for HLA-C.

PCR was performed using 60 Vbeta and 13 Jbeta primers. Clones were sequenced by immunoSEQ multiplex PCR, and TCRdb holds only the in-frame ones, with some missing. The data show fewer than 85,000 clones, around 70% seen once. V lost 6 bases, J lost 5 bases, and 14 bases lay in between. Looked up from germline, CDR1 is MNHEY and CDR2 is SVGAGI. This CDR3 contains 14 residues. This clone has just one count. The antigen remains undetermined. The specimen sequenced was PBMCs. This clonotype was sampled from a middle-aged woman in good health and CMV-seropositive. The chain combines TRBV6-5 with TRBJ2-1, with D tentatively TRBD1 (6 bases). CDR3 amino acids: CASSSNGQHNEQFF. The CDR3 DNA reads as TGTGCCAGCAGCTCCAATGGACAGCACAATGAGCAGTTCTTC.